Shown below are 18 T cell receptor beta chains from a single sample sequenced in a study of shared clonotypes between healthy human individuals (dated by TCRdb to about 2020). The library was obtained by the immunoSEQ multiplex PCR assay. This is the immuneACCESS table as TCRdb keeps it, with only in-frame sequences that have V and J called. A part of the clones is gone; compared with another copy, unresolved V genes explain less than half, and the rest is unexplained. In all, the sample holds around 1,000,000 clones, and roughly 77% of those were seen once. More than 0.85% of the sample comes from the top ten. Sample: memory CD4+ T cells from PBMCs. The intended sense of this specimen's cell subset or site label: CD45RA-negative fraction. These receptors all come from a man between 18 and 35 years old in good health. Some clones in this sample may be carry-over from other donors' samples.

The chain has TRBV5-1 and TRBJ2-3; 9 bases are shared with TRBD2. V trimming: 1 base; J trimming: 6 bases; junction bases outside the gene matches: 6. This CDR3 comprises 15 residues. The V gene's germline CDR1 is SGHRS and CDR2 YFSETQ. The CDR3 DNA follows: TGCGCCAGCAGCTTGAGGAGCGGGGGGTTGGATACGCAGTATTTT. Its protein is CASSLRSGGLDTQYF.

The chain couples TRBV2 to TRBJ2-1; 12 nucleotides agree with TRBD2. Per the germline V gene, CDR1 is SNHLY and CDR2 is FYNNEI. V shed 3 bases and J 9 bases; nucleotides not matched to a gene: 6. This CDR3 is built from 15 residues. Here the CDR3 reads CASSDTSGRSGEQFF. The CDR3 coding sequence is TGTGCCAGCAGTGATACTAGCGGGAGGAGCGGTGAGCAGTTCTTC. The variable domain in full, completed from reference TRBV2 and TRBJ2-1, reads EPEVTQTPSHQVTQMGQEVILRCVPISNHLYFYWYRQILGQKVEFLVSFYNNEISEKSEIFDDQFSVERPDGSNFTLKIRSTKLEDSAMYFCASSDTSGRSGEQFFGPGTRLTVL.

The rearrangement uses TRBV15 and TRBJ2-6, with D perhaps matching TRBD1 or TRBD2 (6 bases each). The CDR3 is made up of 16 amino acids. V lost 5 bases and J lost 2, with 13 bases in between. Per the germline V gene, CDR1 is LNHNV and CDR2 is YYDKDF (reference sequence). The CDR3 protein is CATSVMRGAGANVLTF. CDR3 coding DNA: TGTGCCACCAGCGTAATGAGGGGGGCTGGGGCCAACGTCCTGACTTTC.

J is TRBJ2-2 and V is TRBV5-1; 16 nucleotides match TRBD2. The CDR3 has 16 residues. Germline CDR1 and CDR2: SGHRS and YFSETQ. The V and J ends lost 8 bases and 6 bases, in that order; junction bases with no gene match: 7. CDR3 in DNA: TGCGCCAGGGATTGCGGGACTAGCGGGAGGGCCGGGGAGCTGTTTTTT. It codes for CARDCGTSGRAGELFF. The entire variable domain, with the rest obtained from reference TRBV5-1 and TRBJ2-2, is as follows: KAGVTQTPRYLIKTRGQQVTLSCSPISGHRSVSWYQQTPGQGLQFLFEYFSETQRNKGNFPGRFSGRQFSNSRSEMNVSTLELGDSALYLCARDCGTSGRAGELFFGEGSRLTVL.

The chain joins TRBV6-4 to TRBJ2-1; no clear D gene. This CDR3 comprises 15 residues. Germline lookup yields CDR1 MRHNA and CDR2 SNTAGT. V lost 0 bases, J lost 0 bases, and 6 bases lay in between. CDR3 amino acids: CASSDSDNSYNEQFF. The CDR3 bases are TGTGCCAGCAGTGACTCGGATAACTCCTACAATGAGCAGTTCTTC.

This chain uses TRBV21-1 with TRBJ2-7; the table's TRBD1 call for D was not verified on the DNA. TRBV21-1 is a listed pseudogene. The CDR3 runs 15 residues. For the CDR3, the DNA is TGTGCCAGCAGCAAGACTCCCACAGGGCACTACGAGCAGTACTTC. It yields the protein CASSKTPTGHYEQYF.

This clone has a single count. The chain uses TRBV21-1 and TRBJ1-3. TRBV21-1 represents a pseudogene. This CDR3 comprises 18 residues. Here the CDR3 DNA reads TGTGCCAGCATAACTACGACCCTTCGGAGGGGCCCCGGGAACACCATATATTTT. Translating gives CASITTTLRRGPGNTIYF.

This clone was picked up a small number of times. This chain links TRBV30 with TRBJ1-5, with 8 bases identical to TRBD1. This CDR3 has 14 amino acids. CDR1 is GTSNPN, CDR2 SVGIG, per germline (reference sequence). Trimming removed 2 bases from V and 9 bases from J; junction bases left unmatched: 9. The CDR3, as DNA: TGTGCCTGGAGTAAGGGACAGGCACGTAGGCCCCAGCATTTT. Protein: CAWSKGQARRPQHF.

V is TRBV6-8 and J is TRBJ2-1, with D perhaps TRBD2 (6 bases). This CDR3 is built from 15 residues. Trimming removed 7 bases at V and 2 bases at J, with 15 bases between. Germline CDR1 reads MNHGY; CDR2 reads SAAAGT. Here the CDR3 DNA reads TGTGCCAGCACCGGAGGGGCCTTTCCCTACAATGAGCAGTTCTTC. Translated: CASTGGAFPYNEQFF.

The sample holds a few counts of this clone. The chain uses TRBV2 and TRBJ2-5, with D maybe TRBD1 (6 bases). The germline V and J ends were trimmed by 3 bases and 2 bases, with 10 bases remaining between them. The CDR3 covers 14 residues. Germline V gene lookup returns CDR1 SNHLY and CDR2 FYNNEI. The CDR3 DNA reads TGTGCCAGCAGTGAGACGACAGGTCAAGAGACCCAGTACTTC. This encodes CASSETTGQETQYF. Supplemented by reference TRBV2 and TRBJ2-5, the full variable domain reads EPEVTQTPSHQVTQMGQEVILRCVPISNHLYFYWYRQILGQKVEFLVSFYNNEISEKSEIFDDQFSVERPDGSNFTLKIRSTKLEDSAMYFCASSETTGQETQYFGPGTRLLVL.

This clone was picked up many times. The chain employs TRBV10-3 and TRBJ2-3; no clear D. The ends were cut back, 2 bases at V and 0 bases at J, with 9 bases in the middle. This CDR3 spans 15 amino acids. Germline lookup yields CDR1 ENHRY and CDR2 SYGVKD. In DNA form, the CDR3 reads TGTGCCATCAGTGAGCATGGTGAGAGCACAGATACGCAGTATTTT. As protein: CAISEHGESTDTQYF.

The J gene is TRBJ1-5, the V gene TRBV5-4; D is unclear. V gave up 3 bases and J gave up 5 bases, with 9 bases separating them. CDR1 is SGHNT and CDR2 is YYREEE in the germline V gene (reference sequence). This CDR3 contains 13 residues. The CDR3 DNA sequence: TGTGCCAGCAGCTCGGACGGCCATCAGCCCCAGCATTTT. It encodes CASSSDGHQPQHF.

The chain has TRBV5-5 and TRBJ2-6; 10 bases are shared with TRBD1. The V and J ends lost 0 bases and 0 bases, in that order; junction bases with no gene match: 9. CDR3 size: 20 residues. CDR1 SGHKS and CDR2 YYEKEE come from the germline V gene (reference sequence). The CDR3 protein is CASSLGSGQGPSSGANVLTF. The DNA for the CDR3 is TGTGCCAGCAGCTTGGGGTCGGGACAGGGGCCTAGCTCTGGGGCCAACGTCCTGACTTTC.

This CDR3 is CASSLVRTANTGELFF. The CDR3 nucleotides are TGTGCCAGCAGCTTAGTGAGGACAGCGAACACCGGGGAGCTGTTTTTT. The chain has TRBV7-9 and TRBJ2-2; weak D call: TRBD1 (6 bases). Deletions cut 1 base from V and 0 bases from J, with 9 bases between. The CDR3 loop spans 16 amino acids. Germline CDR1 reads SEHNR; CDR2 reads FQNEAQ (reference sequence).

With regard to this clone: The sample has other DNA sequences that encode this CDR3 too. This chain links TRBV2 with TRBJ1-5; 11 bases are a match to TRBD1. Losses at the gene ends were 6 bases for V and 7 bases for J; bases not matched to a gene: 5. This CDR3 contains 14 residues. The germline V gene encodes CDR1 SNHLY and CDR2 FYNNEI. CDR3 DNA: TGTGCCAGCAGCTTGGGACAGGGGGGCCAGCCCCAGCATTTT. Protein sequence: CASSLGQGGQPQHF.

The chain carries TRBV7-2 and TRBJ2-1, with 13 positions matching TRBD2. V trimming: 2 bases; J trimming: 5 bases; junction bases outside the gene matches: 3. Germline V gene lookup returns CDR1 SGHTA and CDR2 FQGNSA. CDR3 length equals 16 residues. The chain's CDR3 is CASSLFGTSGDNEQFF. The CDR3, as DNA: TGTGCCAGCAGCTTATTTGGGACTAGCGGGGACAATGAGCAGTTCTTC.

About this clone itself: The CDR3 does not close with the conserved phenylalanine or tryptophan, likely indicating a read error. Because the CDR3's place on the DNA is in doubt, the DNA is left out and the CDR3 is given as listed by TCRdb. The chain links TRBV6-5 to TRBJ1-1. The CDR3 totals 13 residues, both ends included. Germline values: CDR1 MNHEY, CDR2 SVGAGI. CDR3 sequence: CASSSGRGAREAV.

This chain joins TRBV7-2 and TRBJ1-4; the match to TRBD1 covers 8 bases. Germline lookup yields CDR1 SGHTA and CDR2 FQGNSA. The CDR3 is 14 amino acids. After removal of 1 base from V and 14 bases from J, the junction contained 9 bases not matched to a gene. CDR3 DNA: TGTGCCAGCAGCTTAGGGGGACAGGTCTCCGGGCTGTTTTTT. This codes for CASSLGGQVSGLFF.